This record covers a single TCR beta chain. Its antigen is currently unknown. The data are from a study of T cells in Graves' hyperthyroidism and ophthalmopathy. Template material for amplifying TCR beta CDR3 regions consisted of RNA transcripts. The HTBI primer set drove a first-round RT-PCR of the TCR CDR3. A single record per CDR3 protein comes from TCRdb applying MiXCR to the multiplex PCR reads. In the table there are hundreds of thousands of distinct CDR3 sequences, more than 12% of which are singletons. CDR1 is DFQATT and CDR2 is SNEGSKA in the germline V gene (reference sequence). V lost 6 bases and J lost 5; bases outside the gene matches: 9. This CDR3 is built from 14 residues. Diagnostic assessment was based on clinical symptoms, serum thyroxine and TRAb, thyroid ultrasound and orbital computed tomography. Notes on the study in general: The model predicted ophthalmopathy a median around six months before onset. Ophthalmopathy was distinguished from stable hyperthyroidism by 13 V-J signatures.

Sequencing was carried out using blood. The V call is TRBV20-1, the J call TRBJ2-5, with 10 bases lining up with TRBD2. This clonotype was sampled from a woman aged 50 to 65 with Graves' ophthalmopathy. CDR3 sequence (DNA): TGCAGTGCAGTGGGGCTAGCGGGAGATGAGACCCAGTACTTC. Translated: CSAVGLAGDETQYF.